This T cell receptor beta chain was recovered during a study of blood T cells in healthy people across ages. Across the study: Per every two T cells, about one barcoded beta molecule was captured by template switching. Study conclusions and caveats: It was the long-lived donors that had more naive CD4+ cells and higher diversity than aged donors.

Peripheral blood samples of 9 to 10 milliliters were drawn from each donor. Per individual sample, total RNA of at least 5.5 micrograms was extracted. For the second PCR, which ran for about 7 to 12 cycles, a sample-barcoded 5' primer and a J-beta primer mix were used. TCRdb itself ran the 5' RACE reads through MiXCR, one entry per CDR3 protein. The sample lists about 900,000 distinct CDR3 sequences; approximately 49% were seen once. CDR3 length: 13 residues. Germline loops: CDR1 DFQATT, CDR2 SNEGSKA (reference sequence). This clonotype was observed a handful of times. Its antigen is still unknown. This TCR was sampled from a man younger than 45 in good health. Input material: blood. The V gene is TRBV20-1, the J gene TRBJ2-5, with TRBD2 matching over 9 bases. The J call may not be correct, given that the DNA end is closer to TRBJ2-7. CDR3 nucleotide sequence: TGCAGTGCTGCAGCCGGGACTAGCAGCGAGCAGTACTTC. The encoded protein is CSAAAGTSSEQYF.